What follows describes a single T cell receptor beta chain. Its antigen is currently unknown. The data originate from a study of OX40 agonist ivuxolimab in advanced cancers. Overall study context: Patients took ivuxolimab, an agonistic anti-OX40 (CD134) antibody. Three individuals attained partial responses, comprising one hepatocellular carcinoma case and two cutaneous melanoma cases. Study outcomes and limitations: Determination of antigen specificity was not performed for the expanded peripheral T cells. Clonal expansion was seen in CD4+ and CD8+ blood T cells by week 6 at 0.1 to 3.0 mg/kg.

TCRdb's copy holds only in-frame clones and misses some; the assay was immunoSEQ multiplex PCR. The sample holds 55,000 to 70,000 clones, around 84% seen once. V shed 0 bases and J 0 bases; nucleotides not matched to a gene: 10. CDR1 LNHDA and CDR2 SQIVND come from the germline V gene (reference sequence). This CDR3 contains 20 residues. Sequencing was performed on CD4+ or CD8+ T cells sorted from blood, taken in a trial of the OX40 agonist ivuxolimab. J is TRBJ1-5 and V is TRBV19; 11 bases match TRBD1. This sequence was found in an adult with an advanced solid tumor such as melanoma, head and neck, liver or kidney cancer. DNA for the CDR3: TGTGCCAGTAGTATAGAGGGACAGGGGGGCCTGGCGTATAGCAATCAGCCCCAGCATTTT. Its protein is CASSIEGQGGLAYSNQPQHF.